These 32 T cell receptor beta chains were all obtained from the same sample, sequenced in a study of blood T cells in healthy people across ages. A second roughly 7 to 11 cycle PCR used barcoded and J-beta primers. TCRdb used MiXCR to reprocess the 5' RACE reads, holding one entry per CDR3 protein. The table includes roughly 790,000 distinct CDR3 sequences, roughly 44% detected once. The specimen sequenced was blood. These receptors were obtained from a woman aged 55-75 years in good health.

This clonotype was seen a handful of times. The J gene is TRBJ2-5, the V gene TRBV9; the match to TRBD2 covers 14 bases. With 2 bases clipped from V and 1 base from J, the junction kept 7 bases outside the gene matches. The CDR3 is 18 residues long. Germline V gene data show CDR1 as SGDLS and CDR2 as YYNGEE. The DNA of the CDR3 is TGTGCCAGCAGCGTGGCGACTAGCGGGAGGGGGCTCCAAGAGACCCAGTACTTC. It codes for CASSVATSGRGLQETQYF.

In its sample, this clonotype was seen once. The chain links TRBV12-3 or TRBV12-4 to TRBJ2-2, with a tentative D call TRBD1 (5 bases). The CDR3 has 15 amino acids. V was pared by 4 bases and J by 6 bases, with 15 bases between. The CDR3 DNA follows: TGTGCCAGCAGTTCCGGGCAGGGCGTGGCCGGGGAGCTGTTTTTT. Encoded protein: CASSSGQGVAGELFF.

The count of this clonotype is one. One end of the junction does not line up with germline, which may come from a read error. The chain joins TRBV27 to TRBJ2-1; D gene uncertain. Germline V gene sequence: CDR1 MNHEY, CDR2 SMNVEV (reference sequence). CDR3 length equals 13 residues. CDR3 nucleotides: TGTGCCGGCAGACGCGGTTTACTCGATGAGCAGTTCTTC. Encoded protein: CAGRRGLLDEQFF.

This chain connects TRBV7-7 to TRBJ1-2; D gene uncertain. The CDR3 covers 14 residues. Trimming shortened V by 3 bases and J by 0 bases, and 8 bases separated the two germline ends. CDR1 is SSHAT, CDR2 FNYEAQ, per germline (reference sequence). CDR3 protein: CASSFGPTNYGYTF. The CDR3 region has the DNA TGTGCCAGCAGCTTCGGACCTACTAACTATGGCTACACCTTC.

This clonotype was recorded a few times. The chain uses TRBV6-2 or TRBV6-3 and TRBJ2-5; unclear D gene. TRBJ2-1 explains the end of the DNA better; the J call may be wrong. CDR3 length equals 13 residues. Germline CDR1 MNHEY, CDR2 SVGEGT. CDR3 amino acids: CASSYSEQETQFF. In DNA form, the CDR3 reads TGTGCCAGCAGTTACTCGGAACAAGAGACCCAGTTCTTC.

The rearrangement joins TRBV7-9 to TRBJ2-1; 7 positions match TRBD2. Germline V gene sequence: CDR1 SEHNR, CDR2 FQNEAQ (reference sequence). Trimming took 5 bases from V and 0 from J; bases not matched to a gene: 4. This CDR3 contains 15 residues. CDR3 nucleotides: TGTGCCAGCAGCGAGCGGGATAGCTCCTACAATGAGCAGTTCTTC. It codes for CASSERDSSYNEQFF. Filled out from reference TRBV7-9 and TRBJ2-1, the complete variable domain reads DTGVSQNPRHKITKRGQNVTFRCDPISEHNRLYWYRQTLGQGPEFLTYFQNEAQLEKSRLLSDRFSAERPKGSFSTLEIQRTEQGDSAMYLCASSERDSSYNEQFFGPGTRLTVL.

This clonotype was picked up many times. The gene calls are TRBV3-1 and TRBJ2-1; no clear D gene. The CDR3 consists of 13 residues. With 0 bases removed from V and 7 bases from J, the gap between germline ends came to 7 bases. The germline V gene has CDR1 LGHDT and CDR2 YNNKEL (reference sequence). The CDR3 DNA follows: TGTGCCAGCAGCCAAGATCAAGGAAATGAGCAGTTCTTC. Encoded protein: CASSQDQGNEQFF.

The chain is built from TRBV21-1 and TRBJ2-1; the DNA was not compared with TRBD1, the D call given in the table. TRBV21-1 is an annotated pseudogene. The CDR3 spans 19 residues. The CDR3 here is CATPRGLRDWGYSYNEQFF. CDR3 bases: TGTGCCACCCCACGGGGATTAAGGGACTGGGGATACTCCTACAATGAGCAGTTCTTC.

In this sample, this clonotype turned up a few times. The V and J genes are TRBV12-3 or TRBV12-4 and TRBJ2-1; the match to TRBD2 covers 10 bases. V was pared by 7 bases and J by 4 bases, with 13 bases of the junction left unmatched. The CDR3 spans 17 residues. The CDR3 here is CASNNDLASGSYNEQFF. DNA of the CDR3: TGTGCCAGCAACAACGATTTGGCTAGCGGGAGTTACAATGAGCAGTTCTTC.

There are a few counts of this clonotype. The chain has TRBV7-2 and TRBJ1-5, with D perhaps TRBD1 (6 bases). Germline lookup yields CDR1 SGHTA and CDR2 FQGNSA. V gave up 2 bases and J gave up 5 bases, with 10 bases separating them. The CDR3 extends over 14 amino acids. The CDR3 sequence: CASSLIPGDQPQHF. The CDR3, as DNA: TGTGCCAGCAGCTTAATTCCAGGGGATCAGCCCCAGCATTTT.

This sequence joins TRBV12-3 or TRBV12-4 and TRBJ2-3, with D uncertain. The CDR3 is 13 residues long. V gave up 6 bases and J gave up 6 bases, with 13 bases separating them. CDR3 bases: TGTGCCAGCAGCAGCCCCTCCCCGGATACGCAGTATTTT. Its translation: CASSSPSPDTQYF.

The rearrangement uses TRBV10-3 and TRBJ1-2; a possible D gene is TRBD1 (5 bases). Trimming left V 5 bases short and J 1 base short, with 8 bases between. The CDR3 runs 13 residues. Germline V gene lookup returns CDR1 ENHRY and CDR2 SYGVKD. The CDR3 region has the DNA TGTGCCATCAGTCAGGGTAGTAACTATGGCTACACCTTC. It encodes CAISQGSNYGYTF.

V usage is TRBV4-2 and J usage is TRBJ1-1, with 8 bases lining up with TRBD1. With V trimmed by 0 bases and J by 2 bases, 8 bases remained unmatched. The germline gives CDR1 LGHNA, CDR2 YNFKEQ. The CDR3 sequence is 17 residues long. DNA of the CDR3: TGTGCCAGCAGCCAAGATACGTCAGGGGGCCCCAACACTGAAGCTTTCTTT. It specifies CASSQDTSGGPNTEAFF.

This clonotype was seen once. This chain links TRBV3-1 with TRBJ2-3; D is tentatively TRBD1 or TRBD2 (6 bases each). Germline CDR1 reads LGHDT; CDR2 reads YNNKEL (reference sequence). This CDR3 region has 15 residues. V dropped 0 bases and J dropped 4 bases, with 11 bases sitting between them. The CDR3 loop is CASSQDGGFADTQYF. The DNA for the CDR3 is TGTGCCAGCAGCCAAGACGGGGGCTTCGCAGATACGCAGTATTTT.

This clonotype was observed a handful of times. The chain is built from TRBV20-1 and TRBJ2-1; a weak D match, TRBD2 (6 bases). Deletions cut 0 bases from V and 7 bases from J, with 16 bases between. The germline V gene has CDR1 DFQATT and CDR2 SNEGSKA (reference sequence). There are 15 residues in the CDR3. The CDR3, as DNA: TGCAGTGCTAGAGATTGGCTCGGGGGTGAAAATGAGCAGTTCTTC. Its translation is CSARDWLGGENEQFF.

This clonotype has a count of ten or more. V and J are TRBV5-1 and TRBJ2-1; 7 bases match TRBD2. Germline CDR1 reads SGHRS; CDR2 reads YFSETQ. This CDR3 spans 16 amino acids. The V segment lost 0 bases and the J segment 5 bases; nucleotides outside the gene matches: 8. This CDR3 reads CASSLEVGGIHNEQFF. The CDR3, as DNA: TGCGCCAGCAGCTTGGAAGTCGGGGGGATCCACAATGAGCAGTTCTTC.

This clonotype was found many times. The rearrangement links TRBV29-1 to TRBJ2-1, with D uncertain. Trimming shortened V by 1 base and J by 8 bases, and 9 bases separated the two germline ends. The V gene's germline CDR1 is SQVTM and CDR2 ANQGSEA. The CDR3 is made up of 12 amino acids. This CDR3 reads CSVEAADHEQFF. The DNA for the CDR3 is TGCAGCGTTGAAGCCGCAGACCATGAGCAGTTCTTC.

This clonotype was recorded a few times. This sequence joins TRBV20-1 and TRBJ2-3; D unclear. Trimming left V 6 bases short and J 1 base short, with 14 bases between. CDR1 is DFQATT, CDR2 SNEGSKA, per germline (reference sequence). This CDR3 comprises 14 residues. The CDR3 is CSAEDAQGTDTQYF. The CDR3 region has the DNA TGCAGTGCCGAAGACGCCCAGGGCACAGATACGCAGTATTTT.

This clonotype appeared a few times. The J gene is TRBJ2-3, the V gene TRBV7-2; TRBD2 matches 7 bases. The CDR3 loop spans 16 amino acids. V lost 5 bases to trimming and J lost 2 bases; unmatched junction nucleotides: 10. Looked up from germline, CDR1 is SGHTA and CDR2 is FQGNSA. The chain's CDR3 is CASSGDPRLATDTQYF. DNA of the CDR3: TGTGCCAGCAGCGGAGACCCCCGACTAGCCACAGATACGCAGTATTTT. Drawing the rest from reference TRBV7-2 and TRBJ2-3, the complete variable domain is GAGVSQSPSNKVTEKGKDVELRCDPISGHTALYWYRQSLGQGLEFLIYFQGNSAPDKSGLPSDRFSAERTGGSVSTLTIQRTQQEDSAVYLCASSGDPRLATDTQYFGPGTRLTVL.

This clonotype was seen many times. The chain uses TRBV6-2 or TRBV6-3 and TRBJ2-7; 10 bases agree with TRBD2. The CDR3 has 17 amino acids. Trimming took 7 bases from V and 0 from J; bases not matched to a gene: 12. Germline V gives CDR1 MNHEY, CDR2 SVGEGT. The CDR3 bases are TGTGCCAGCACCTTGGGACTAGCGAAAAAAAGCTCCTACGAGCAGTACTTC. It is translated as CASTLGLAKKSSYEQYF.

The CDR3 sequence is CASSVILGINEKLFF. CDR3 bases: TGTGCCAGCAGCGTAATTCTGGGGATCAATGAAAAACTGTTTTTT. The chain joins TRBV9 to TRBJ1-4; D not resolved. The germline V gene has CDR1 SGDLS and CDR2 YYNGEE. Trimming pared 1 base from V and 5 bases from J, leaving 12 bases between. The CDR3 is made up of 15 amino acids.

V is TRBV5-6 and J is TRBJ2-7; the D gene is possibly TRBD2 (5 bases). V was cut by 2 bases and J by 4 bases, with 13 bases left in between. Germline V gene lookup returns CDR1 SGHDT and CDR2 YYEEEE. There are 14 residues in the CDR3. The CDR3 DNA reads TGTGCCAGCAGCTTCGAGGCGGGCTTATACGAGCAGTACTTC. Its protein product is CASSFEAGLYEQYF.

The chain recombines TRBV7-9 with TRBJ1-5; possibly TRBD1 for D (6 bases). Germline V CDR1 and CDR2: SEHNR, FQNEAQ (reference sequence). This CDR3 is built from 15 residues. V lost 5 bases and J 3 bases, leaving 14 bases between the germline ends. The CDR3, as DNA: TGTGCCAGCAGCCCAGGGGTTTCTGACAATCAGCCCCAGCATTTT. It yields the protein CASSPGVSDNQPQHF.

The chain combines TRBV21-1 with TRBJ2-1; the D segment call TRBD2 is taken from the table without a DNA check. TRBV21-1 is noted as a pseudogene. The CDR3 runs to 18 residues. This chain's CDR3 is CASSKVGPPSGIYNEQFF. Written as DNA, the CDR3 is TGTGCCAGCAGCAAAGTTGGCCCACCTAGCGGGATCTACAATGAGCAGTTCTTC.

This clonotype was recorded a few times. The chain carries TRBV15 and TRBJ1-2; D not resolved. The V end lost 0 bases, the J end lost 7 bases, and 15 bases lay between the germline ends. Per germline, CDR1 LNHNV and CDR2 YYDKDF (reference sequence). This CDR3 spans 15 amino acids. The CDR3 DNA reads as TGTGCCACCAGCAGAGATCTGGCCCTGTTCTTTGGCTACACCTTC. It is translated as CATSRDLALFFGYTF.

The chain combines TRBV7-2 with TRBJ1-2, with 7 positions matching TRBD1. The CDR3 length is 14 residues. V shed 5 bases and J 11 bases; nucleotides not matched to a gene: 14. Looked up from germline, CDR1 is SGHTA and CDR2 is FQGNSA. Here the CDR3 reads CTSSDSTGVGGYTF. DNA of the CDR3: TGTACCAGCAGCGACAGCACAGGGGTTGGGGGGTACACCTTC.

This clonotype was found a few times. The J gene is TRBJ2-3, the V gene TRBV6-5; 8 nucleotides line up with TRBD1. Germline CDR1 MNHEY, CDR2 SVGAGI. V was pared by 8 bases and J by 3 bases, with 10 bases of the junction left unmatched. The CDR3 consists of 15 residues. In DNA form, the CDR3 reads TGTGCCAGCCGGAACAGGGGGAGTAGGACAGATACGCAGTATTTT. It is translated as CASRNRGSRTDTQYF.

The rearrangement uses TRBV7-2 and TRBJ2-3, with 9 bases matching TRBD2. CDR3 length equals 16 residues. With 5 bases clipped from V and 4 bases from J, the junction kept 10 bases outside the gene matches. Germline V CDR1 and CDR2: SGHTA, FQGNSA. The CDR3 region is CASSLGAGGVADTQYF. The DNA for the CDR3 is TGTGCCAGCAGCCTGGGAGCGGGAGGTGTTGCAGATACGCAGTATTTT.

This clonotype has just a few counts. This sequence joins TRBV11-2 and TRBJ1-2; 7 bases fit TRBD1. Germline-derived CDR1 and CDR2 are SGHAT and FQNNGV. This CDR3 region has 15 residues. V shed 6 bases and J 2 bases; nucleotides not matched to a gene: 9. The DNA of the CDR3 is TGTGCCAGCAGGTCAAACAGGGGAGAGAACTATGGCTACACCTTC. Residues: CASRSNRGENYGYTF.

In DNA, the CDR3 is TGTGCCAGCAGCCAATATGGGGACAATGAGCAGTACTTC. Protein product: CASSQYGDNEQYF. J is TRBJ2-7 and V is TRBV3-1; possibly TRBD1 for D (6 bases). V was trimmed by 2 bases and J by 7 bases, leaving 12 bases between them. CDR3 length: 13 residues. Germline CDR1 is LGHDT and CDR2 is YNNKEL (reference sequence).

The CDR3: CNGAGSTDTQYF. In nucleotides, the CDR3 is TGCAACGGGGCAGGAAGCACAGATACGCAGTATTTT. The chain links TRBV20-1 to TRBJ2-3; D possibly uses TRBD1 or TRBD2 (5 bases each). Germline V lookup: CDR1 DFQATT, CDR2 SNEGSKA (reference sequence). The CDR3 is made up of 12 amino acids.

The V and J genes are TRBV20-1 and TRBJ2-1; possible D gene TRBD1, 6 bases. The V and J ends lost 0 bases and 0 bases respectively, with 12 bases between them. The CDR3 consists of 16 residues. Germline V CDR1 and CDR2: DFQATT, SNEGSKA (reference sequence). The CDR3 DNA reads as TGCAGTGCTAGAGATTTGGGGGACAACTCCTACAATGAGCAGTTCTTC. Amino acids: CSARDLGDNSYNEQFF.